These 21 T cell receptor beta chains share one sample of origin, sequenced in a study of T cells in Graves' hyperthyroidism and ophthalmopathy. Amplification of TCR beta CDR3 regions was performed using RNA transcripts as template. The HTBI primer set drove a first-round RT-PCR of the TCR CDR3. TCRdb called the multiplex PCR reads again in MiXCR, with one record for every CDR3 protein. The data hold under 400,000 distinct CDR3 sequences, with around 20% observed a single time. Sequencing was performed on blood. Receptors originate from a woman between 50 and 59 years old with Graves' hyperthyroidism.

The genes are TRBV14 and TRBJ1-1; D gene uncertain. Germline CDR1 SGHDN, CDR2 FVKESK. This CDR3 has 14 residues. Trimming left V 3 bases short and J 5 bases short, with 13 bases between. CDR3 sequence reads: CASSHGSSGTEAFF. The CDR3 DNA is TGTGCCAGCAGCCATGGCAGCTCGGGGACTGAAGCTTTCTTT.

V gene TRBV19 combines with J gene TRBJ1-2; weak D call: TRBD1 (5 bases). Germline values: CDR1 LNHDA, CDR2 SQIVND (reference sequence). The CDR3 is made up of 15 amino acids. V was trimmed by 6 bases and J by 4 bases, leaving 18 bases between them. The CDR3: CASSQGRGTRYGYTF. CDR3 nucleotides: TGTGCCAGTAGCCAAGGGAGGGGTACTCGCTATGGCTACACCTTC.

This clonotype has ten or more counts. The chain has TRBV5-1 and TRBJ2-1; 13 positions agree with TRBD2. The CDR3 is made up of 17 amino acids. J was trimmed by 4 bases and V by 4 bases; bases with no gene match: 8. Germline V lookup: CDR1 SGHRS, CDR2 YFSETQ. CDR3 nucleotide sequence: TGCGCCAGCAGCCCAGGGACTAGCGGGACCCCTTACAATGAGCAGTTCTTC. Translating gives CASSPGTSGTPYNEQFF.

The chain couples TRBV6-2 or TRBV6-3 to TRBJ1-2, with TRBD1 identical over 10 bases. Germline CDR1 MNHEY, CDR2 SVGEGT. CDR3 length: 16 residues. V trimming: 6 bases; J trimming: 4 bases; junction bases outside the gene matches: 11. The CDR3 region has the DNA TGTGCCAGCAGCAATCGACAGGGGGCGAGGGGCTATGGCTACACCTTC. It encodes CASSNRQGARGYGYTF.

This clonotype was observed a few times. The chain has TRBV20-1 and TRBJ1-3; 7 nucleotides match TRBD1. CDR1 and CDR2 (germline): DFQATT, SNEGSKA (reference sequence). The junction had 8 bases not matched to a gene; V was cut back by 3 bases and J by 0 bases. This CDR3 has 16 amino acids. CDR3 coding DNA: TGCAGTGCTAGCCCCCCGGGACAGCACTCTGGAAACACCATATATTTT. Residues: CSASPPGQHSGNTIYF.

The chain is built from TRBV13 and TRBJ2-1; 13 bases are a match to TRBD2. Losses at the gene ends were 3 bases for V and 7 bases for J; bases not matched to a gene: 15. The CDR3 runs to 19 residues. Germline values: CDR1 PRHDT, CDR2 FYEKMQ (reference sequence). CDR3 DNA sequence: TGTGCCAGCAGCTTTCCCCGGACTAGCGGGAGTTGGCGGTTGAATGAGCAGTTCTTC. It encodes CASSFPRTSGSWRLNEQFF.

In its sample, this clonotype was seen many times. J is TRBJ2-6 and V is TRBV27; D unresolved. Germline assignment: CDR1 MNHEY and CDR2 SMNVEV (reference sequence). The CDR3 sequence is 18 residues long. V gave up 0 bases and J gave up 0 bases, with 12 bases separating them. The CDR3 bases are TGTGCCAGCAGTTTATCTGGGGTTAGAATCTCTGGGGCCAACGTCCTGACTTTC. It yields the protein CASSLSGVRISGANVLTF.

The chain has TRBV14 and TRBJ2-5; D gene uncertain. The V gene's germline CDR1 is SGHDN and CDR2 FVKESK. The CDR3 runs to 13 residues. V gave up 1 base and J gave up 5 bases, with 8 bases separating them. CDR3 sequence: CASSQVFGETQYF. DNA of the CDR3: TGTGCCAGCAGCCAAGTTTTCGGGGAGACCCAGTACTTC.

This clonotype was recorded many times. The J gene is TRBJ2-2, the V gene TRBV7-9; the match to TRBD1 covers 11 bases. Germline CDR1 SEHNR, CDR2 FQNEAQ (reference sequence). The CDR3 is 17 residues long. Losses at the gene ends were 5 bases for V and 5 bases for J; bases not matched to a gene: 10. This CDR3 is CASSHGWDRGRTGELFF. For the CDR3, the DNA is TGTGCCAGCAGCCATGGATGGGACAGGGGGAGAACCGGGGAGCTGTTTTTT. The full variable domain, in which reference TRBV7-9 and TRBJ2-2 provide the parts outside the CDR3, is DTGVSQNPRHKITKRGQNVTFRCDPISEHNRLYWYRQTLGQGPEFLTYFQNEAQLEKSRLLSDRFSAERPKGSFSTLEIQRTEQGDSAMYLCASSHGWDRGRTGELFFGEGSRLTVL.

The rearrangement uses TRBV14 and TRBJ2-5; D call uncertain. The CDR3 is 14 residues long. CDR1 SGHDN and CDR2 FVKESK come from the germline V gene. Trimming cost V 0 bases and J 7 bases, with 12 bases left between them. CDR3 residues: CASSQDRIGWTQYF. The CDR3 coding sequence is TGTGCCAGCAGCCAAGACAGAATTGGTTGGACCCAGTACTTC. The full variable domain, with the rest looked up from reference TRBV14 and TRBJ2-5, is EAGVTQFPSHSVIEKGQTVTLRCDPISGHDNLYWYRRVMGKEIKFLLHFVKESKQDESGMPNNRFLAERTGGTYSTLKVQPAELEDSGVYFCASSQDRIGWTQYFGPGTRLLVL.

This clonotype showed up just a few times. The rearrangement links TRBV5-1 to TRBJ2-4; D is undetermined. V was trimmed by 2 bases and J by 0 bases, leaving 12 bases between them. This CDR3 is built from 16 residues. The germline V gene has CDR1 SGHRS and CDR2 YFSETQ. As DNA, the CDR3 is TGCGCCAGCAGCTTCCGGAGTGCGCTAGCCAAAAACATTCAGTACTTC. Its translation: CASSFRSALAKNIQYF.

As to this clonotype: A much larger clone lies a single base off, so this may be a read error. This chain joins TRBV11-2 and TRBJ2-7; D perhaps matches TRBD2 (5 bases). The CDR3 is made up of 15 amino acids. The germline V gene encodes CDR1 SGHAT and CDR2 FQNNGV. In DNA form, the CDR3 reads TGTGCCAGCAGCTTAGATCGGGGAGACACCTACGAGCAGTGCTTC. This gives the protein CASSLDRGDTYEQCF. Filled out from reference TRBV11-2 and TRBJ2-7, the complete variable domain reads EAGVAQSPRYKIIEKRQSVAFWCNPISGHATLYWYQQILGQGPKLLIQFQNNGVVDDSQLPKDRFSAERLKGVDSTLKIQPAKLEDSAVYLCASSLDRGDTYEQCFGPGTRLTVT.

The chain joins TRBV7-2 to TRBJ2-7; D could derive from TRBD1 or TRBD2 (5 bases each). The germline V and J ends were trimmed by 6 bases and 3 bases, with 18 bases remaining between them. The CDR3 has 15 residues. Per the germline V gene, CDR1 is SGHTA and CDR2 is FQGNSA. The CDR3 protein is CASSSAGTYDYEQYF. Here the CDR3 DNA reads TGTGCCAGCAGTTCCGCCGGGACCTATGACTACGAGCAGTACTTC.

This clonotype was found a few times. CDR3 sequence: CASSSRDYEQYF. The CDR3 region has the DNA TGTGCCAGCAGCTCCCGGGATTACGAGCAGTACTTC. This chain links TRBV7-9 with TRBJ2-7; D is possibly TRBD2 (5 bases). CDR1 SEHNR and CDR2 FQNEAQ come from the germline V gene (reference sequence). CDR3 size: 12 residues. Trimming took off 4 bases at V and 4 bases at J, with 8 bases between the two ends.

This chain uses TRBV7-9 with TRBJ1-5, with 8 nucleotides matching TRBD1. V shed 5 bases, J shed 6 bases, and the junction held 9 bases outside the gene matches. Germline CDR1 and CDR2: SEHNR and FQNEAQ (reference sequence). The CDR3 is 15 residues long. The CDR3 loop reads CASSEGQEEGQPQHF. As DNA, the CDR3 is TGTGCCAGCAGCGAGGGACAGGAAGAGGGTCAGCCCCAGCATTTT.

The table lists this clonotype with many counts. Written as DNA, the CDR3 is TGTGCCAGCAAAGGGGAGTCGAACACTGAAGCTTTCTTT. This encodes CASKGESNTEAFF. V and J are TRBV2 and TRBJ1-1; D is perhaps TRBD1 (5 bases). Germline CDR1 is SNHLY and CDR2 is FYNNEI. This CDR3 has 13 amino acids. The V end was cut by 7 bases, the J end by 1 base, with 10 bases between.

This clonotype was detected ten times or more. This chain joins TRBV27 and TRBJ1-6; a weak D match, TRBD1 (6 bases). The CDR3 covers 16 residues. Trimming removed 6 bases at V and 1 base at J, with 13 bases between. Germline V gene data show CDR1 as MNHEY and CDR2 as SMNVEV (reference sequence). This CDR3 reads CASSVQQGSYNSPLHF. CDR3 nucleotide sequence: TGTGCCAGCAGCGTCCAACAGGGATCCTATAATTCACCCCTCCACTTT.

V gene TRBV28 combines with J gene TRBJ1-2, with TRBD1 matching over 7 bases. The germline gives CDR1 MDHEN, CDR2 SYDVKM. This CDR3 has 15 amino acids. V dropped 1 base and J dropped 6; count of bases not matched to a gene: 8. In DNA form, the CDR3 reads TGTGCCAGCAGTTTATCTTTTGACAGGGCCGATGGCTACACCTTC. Protein sequence: CASSLSFDRADGYTF.

V and J are TRBV6-2 or TRBV6-3 and TRBJ1-2, with TRBD1 matching 12 bases. This CDR3 spans 15 amino acids. Germline assignment: CDR1 MNHEY and CDR2 SVGEGT. V was clipped by 5 bases and J by 4 bases; unmatched bases: 5. This CDR3 is CASSGGTGGVYGYTF. CDR3 coding DNA: TGTGCCAGCAGTGGAGGGACAGGGGGCGTCTATGGCTACACCTTC.

J is TRBJ2-3 and V is TRBV6-1; 11 bases match TRBD2. CDR1 is MNHNS and CDR2 is SASEGT in the germline V gene. This CDR3 comprises 15 residues. The V gene end was trimmed by 6 bases and the J gene end by 1 base; junction bases not matched to a gene: 3. The CDR3 coding sequence is TGTGCCAGCAGACTGGGACTAGCGGGCACAGATACGCAGTATTTT. It is translated as CASRLGLAGTDTQYF.

In its sample, this clonotype was seen many times. The genes are TRBV3-1 and TRBJ2-7; D is ambiguous. With 0 bases removed from V and 3 bases from J, the gap between germline ends came to 9 bases. From germline, CDR1 is LGHDT and CDR2 YNNKEL (reference sequence). The CDR3 loop spans 14 amino acids. The CDR3 region is CASSQEFRRYEQYF. The CDR3 DNA follows: TGTGCCAGCAGCCAAGAGTTTCGGCGCTACGAGCAGTACTTC.